These 20 T cell receptor beta chains share one sample of origin, sequenced in a study of regulatory T cells in long-lasting Graves disease. Building of the TCR beta libraries involved iRepertoire HTBI primers and Arm-PCR of CDR3 regions. TCRdb reprocessed the multiplex PCR reads via MiXCR and lists one record per CDR3 protein. Here the sample spans 350,000 to 500,000 distinct CDR3 sequences, about 16% being singletons. Time point defined: newly diagnosed GD, antithyroid drugs for less than 3 months. Construction of the TCR library relied on RNA isolated from PBMCs. This sample also belongs to another study, concerning T cells in Graves' hyperthyroidism and ophthalmopathy.

The source material was peripheral blood mononuclear cells (PBMCs), sampled at new diagnosis, from a patient treated with antithyroid drugs. Receptors originate from a woman aged 25-40 years with Graves disease.

This clonotype appeared a few times. This sequence joins TRBV27 and TRBJ1-5; D ambiguous. The CDR3 extends over 14 amino acids. The V end was cut by 4 bases, the J end by 1 base, with 8 bases between. Germline V gene sequence: CDR1 MNHEY, CDR2 SMNVEV (reference sequence). In DNA form, the CDR3 reads TGTGCCAGCAGTTCCCCTAGGAGCAATCAGCCCCAGCATTTT. Its protein is CASSSPRSNQPQHF.

This clonotype was seen at least ten times. V usage is TRBV19 and J usage is TRBJ1-5; D gene unclear. V lost 9 bases to trimming and J lost 4 bases, with 13 bases between them. The CDR3 is 13 residues long. Germline V gene sequence: CDR1 LNHDA, CDR2 SQIVND (reference sequence). CDR3 sequence reads: CASSLAGNQPQHF. The CDR3 DNA reads TGTGCCAGCAGCTTAGCGGGGAATCAGCCCCAGCATTTT.

This clonotype was seen ten or more times. The chain links TRBV20-1 to TRBJ2-7; perhaps TRBD1 as D (6 bases). The CDR3 loop spans 15 amino acids. Trimming cost V 0 bases and J 6 bases, with 18 bases left between them. Germline V gene data show CDR1 as DFQATT and CDR2 as SNEGSKA (reference sequence). CDR3 bases: TGCAGTGCTAGAGAGGGGACATCTATACCCTCCGAGCAGTACTTC. Translated, it gives CSAREGTSIPSEQYF.

This clonotype occurred many times. The chain has TRBV4-1 and TRBJ1-2, with D possibly being TRBD1 (6 bases). Looked up from germline, CDR1 is MGHRA and CDR2 is YSYEKL. V was clipped by 5 bases and J by 2 bases, with 15 bases between them. The CDR3 is made up of 15 amino acids. CDR3 DNA: TGCGCCAGCAGCGGCCGGGACACGACGAACTATGGCTACACCTTC. This encodes CASSGRDTTNYGYTF.

This clonotype was observed many times. This chain connects TRBV4-3 to TRBJ1-5; 9 bases fit TRBD1. The CDR3 spans 16 residues. Germline CDR1 is LGHNA and CDR2 is YSLEER. V lost 4 bases, J lost 4 bases, and 8 bases stayed unmatched. The CDR3 spells CASSPGRGTGNQPQHF. The DNA of the CDR3 is TGCGCCAGCAGCCCGGGGAGAGGGACAGGGAATCAGCCCCAGCATTTT.

There are many counts of this clonotype. The chain uses TRBV7-2 and TRBJ1-3, with D perhaps matching TRBD1 (5 bases). V lost 1 base to trimming and J lost 0 bases, with 10 bases between them. Germline V lookup: CDR1 SGHTA, CDR2 FQGNSA. The CDR3 is 16 amino acids. The CDR3, as DNA: TGTGCCAGCAGCTTAGTTAGGGGCGGCTCTGGAAACACCATATATTTT. It codes for CASSLVRGGSGNTIYF.

This clonotype was picked up a small number of times. A single base separates this from a much larger clone, so it may be a read error. The chain recombines TRBV7-9 with TRBJ2-7; TRBD1 is a possible D gene (6 bases). The CDR3 length is 14 residues. The V end lost 5 bases, the J end lost 1 base, and 12 bases lay between the germline ends. Germline CDR1 is SEHNR and CDR2 is FQNEAQ (reference sequence). The CDR3 is CASSLDSGSYEQYF. CDR3 nucleotides: TGTGCCAGCAGCCTGGACAGCGGATCCTACGAGCAGTACTTC.

This clonotype has a count of ten or more. The rearrangement joins TRBV10-3 to TRBJ1-1; tentatively, D is TRBD1 (6 bases). V lost 7 bases to trimming and J lost 1 base, with 13 bases between them. CDR1 is ENHRY and CDR2 is SYGVKD in the germline V gene. This CDR3 comprises 14 residues. CDR3 residues: CAITDLGGNTEAFF. CDR3 nucleotide sequence: TGTGCCATCACCGACCTAGGGGGGAACACTGAAGCTTTCTTT.

In its sample, this clonotype was seen many times. The V call is TRBV5-6, the J call TRBJ2-2; 12 bases map to TRBD2. V lost 2 bases and J lost 10; bases outside the gene matches: 9. CDR3 length equals 16 residues. CDR1 is SGHDT and CDR2 is YYEEEE in the germline V gene. As DNA, the CDR3 is TGTGCCAGCAGCTTACTAGCGGGAGGCGCTTTTGTGGAGCTGTTTTTT. This sequence encodes CASSLLAGGAFVELFF. The complete variable domain, with remaining parts taken from reference TRBV5-6 and TRBJ2-2, reads DAGVTQSPTHLIKTRGQQVTLRCSPKSGHDTVSWYQQALGQGPQFIFQYYEEEERQRGNFPDRFSGHQFPNYSSELNVNALLLGDSALYLCASSLLAGGAFVELFFGEGSRLTVL.

This clonotype has a count of ten or more. The V call is TRBV3-1, the J call TRBJ2-1, with 11 bases aligning to TRBD2. The ends lost 2 bases at V and 5 bases at J; junction bases unmatched: 8. Per germline, CDR1 LGHDT and CDR2 YNNKEL (reference sequence). The CDR3 extends over 17 amino acids. CDR3 protein: CASSQPTSGRVHNEQFF. CDR3 nucleotides: TGTGCCAGCAGCCAACCAACTAGCGGGAGAGTCCACAATGAGCAGTTCTTC.

This clonotype was counted many times. This chain's CDR3 is CASSFRLAEQYF. CDR3 DNA sequence: TGTGCCAGCAGCTTCCGACTGGCTGAGCAGTACTTC. The chain uses TRBV3-1 and TRBJ2-7; D unresolved. This CDR3 is 12 amino acids long. V was clipped by 5 bases and J by 7 bases, with 12 bases between them. The germline CDR1 and CDR2 sequences are LGHDT and YNNKEL (reference sequence).

This clonotype was observed many times. The chain has TRBV18 and TRBJ2-3, with D perhaps TRBD2 (5 bases). V was shortened by 3 bases and J by 0 bases, with 10 bases between the two germline ends. The CDR3 is 15 amino acids. CDR1 and CDR2 (germline): KGHSH, LQKENI. The CDR3 region is CASSPLRESTDTQYF. The CDR3 nucleotides are TGTGCCAGCTCACCTCTCCGGGAAAGCACAGATACGCAGTATTTT.

There are many counts of this clonotype. The rearrangement joins TRBV5-5 to TRBJ1-5; 8 nucleotides line up with TRBD1. The CDR3 spans 16 residues. CDR1 is SGHKS and CDR2 is YYEKEE in the germline V gene (reference sequence). Losses at the gene ends were 4 bases for V and 2 bases for J; bases not matched to a gene: 8. This chain's CDR3 is CASSPDRGTGNQPQHF. CDR3 DNA sequence: TGTGCCAGCAGCCCTGACAGGGGAACGGGCAATCAGCCCCAGCATTTT.

This clonotype appeared many times. The rearrangement uses TRBV6-1 and TRBJ2-1; TRBD2 matches 8 bases. The length of the CDR3 is 15 residues. Germline V gene sequence: CDR1 MNHNS, CDR2 SASEGT. V trimming: 7 bases; J trimming: 0 bases; junction bases outside the gene matches: 5. CDR3 sequence (DNA): TGTGCCAGCACCAGACTAGCGAGCTCCTACAATGAGCAGTTCTTC. It translates to CASTRLASSYNEQFF.

This clonotype was counted at least ten times. At one end, the junction sequence differs from germline, possibly due to a read error. J is TRBJ2-7 and V is TRBV5-1, with 9 bases fitting TRBD2. This CDR3 has 13 amino acids. Germline V gene data show CDR1 as SGHRS and CDR2 as YFSETQ. The CDR3 DNA sequence: TGTGCCAGCAGCCCTAGCGGGAAGTGGGAGCAGTACTTC. This gives the protein CASSPSGKWEQYF.

This clonotype was counted at least ten times. The V and J genes are TRBV28 and TRBJ2-3; 7 bases agree with TRBD2. The V segment lost 5 bases and the J segment 6 bases; nucleotides outside the gene matches: 11. The CDR3 covers 15 residues. CDR1 is MDHEN and CDR2 is SYDVKM in the germline V gene. The CDR3 nucleotides read TGTGCCAGCAGTCCCGGTGGCGGGAGCTCTGATACGCAGTATTTT. This codes for CASSPGGGSSDTQYF. The complete variable domain, with remaining parts taken from reference TRBV28 and TRBJ2-3, reads DVKVTQSSRYLVKRTGEKVFLECVQDMDHENMFWYRQDPGLGLRLIYFSYDVKMKEKGDIPEGYSVSREKKERFSLILESASTNQTSMYLCASSPGGGSSDTQYFGPGTRLTVL.

In this sample, this clonotype turned up many times. The V and J genes are TRBV10-3 and TRBJ1-4, with unresolved D. V was cut by 6 bases and J by 2 bases, with 10 bases left in between. The length of the CDR3 is 14 residues. In germline, CDR1 is ENHRY, CDR2 SYGVKD. The CDR3 here is CAISSGRTNEKLFF. The CDR3 coding sequence is TGTGCCATCAGCAGCGGGCGGACTAATGAAAAACTGTTTTTT.

This clonotype has a handful of counts. V is TRBV10-3 and J is TRBJ2-7; no firm D call. V lost 5 bases to trimming and J lost 7 bases, with 12 bases between them. Per germline, CDR1 ENHRY and CDR2 SYGVKD. The CDR3 totals 12 residues. The CDR3 protein is CAISQGMGEQYF. The CDR3 DNA reads TGTGCCATCAGTCAAGGCATGGGAGAGCAGTACTTC.

This clonotype was detected ten times or more. The chain joins TRBV20-1 to TRBJ2-1; 7 bases are shared with TRBD2. The germline gives CDR1 DFQATT, CDR2 SNEGSKA (reference sequence). The CDR3 length is 16 residues. V lost 5 bases to trimming and J lost 0 bases; unmatched junction nucleotides: 10. The CDR3 DNA sequence: TGCAGTGCTCGACAAACTAGCGCAAGCTCCTACAATGAGCAGTTCTTC. It codes for CSARQTSASSYNEQFF.

There are many counts of this clonotype. The gene calls are TRBV28 and TRBJ2-5; possible D gene TRBD1, 5 bases. Germline CDR1 MDHEN, CDR2 SYDVKM. The V and J ends lost 3 bases and 2 bases respectively, with 10 bases between them. The length of the CDR3 is 14 residues. The CDR3 protein is CASSFPGRQETQYF. CDR3 nucleotides: TGTGCCAGCAGTTTTCCAGGGCGGCAAGAGACCCAGTACTTC.